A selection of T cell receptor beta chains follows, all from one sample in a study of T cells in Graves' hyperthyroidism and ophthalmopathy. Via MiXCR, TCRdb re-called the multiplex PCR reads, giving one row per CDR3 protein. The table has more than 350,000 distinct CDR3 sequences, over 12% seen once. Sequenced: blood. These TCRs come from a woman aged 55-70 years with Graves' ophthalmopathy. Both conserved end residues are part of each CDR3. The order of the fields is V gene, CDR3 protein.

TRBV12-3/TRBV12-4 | CASRPSPGLAGKTNTGELFF
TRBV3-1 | CASSQAGSGFITDTQYF
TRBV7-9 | CASSLELAVPSAFF
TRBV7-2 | CASSLNPAGVSYEQYF
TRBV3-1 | CASSQGGGRGEQFF
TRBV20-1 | CSATLQGGTEAFF
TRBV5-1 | CASSLGTSSSNEKLFF
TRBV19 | CASSVRPGHTQYF
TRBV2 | CASRAQPYEQYF
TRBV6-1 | CASGRDGYTGELFF
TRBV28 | CASRSLHSGSSYEQYF
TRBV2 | CASSDRGGNEQFF
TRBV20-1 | CSATPPGGNEQYF
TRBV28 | CASSYLLAGESYEQYF
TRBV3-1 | CASSQDRAGGPYEQFF
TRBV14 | CASSQMASGRGEQFF
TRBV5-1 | CASSKGLAGEGEQYF
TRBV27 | CASRPQESPGTGRNGYTF
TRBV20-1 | CSARDQAGFSPLHF
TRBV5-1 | CASSTSPGVGYGYTF
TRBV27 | CASSYPSQGGEQYF
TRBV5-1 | CASSDQPQGADTQYF
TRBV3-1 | CASSFQTGGSYNEQFF
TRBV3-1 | CASSQDSRGNSPLHF
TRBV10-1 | CASSESGLAGEGEQFF
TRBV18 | CASSPQGWEQYF
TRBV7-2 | CASSSGTGIWWPYEQYF
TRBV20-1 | CSARSGGGEKLFF
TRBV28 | CASRDFYEQYF
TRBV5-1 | CASSPAVLAGDYEQYF
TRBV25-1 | CASSELGGEREQYF
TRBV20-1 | CSARSLAGGYTDTQYF
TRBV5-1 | CASSLEHVGRDEQFF
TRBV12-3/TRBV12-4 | CASSLMGRGGYTF